A selection of T cell receptor beta chains follows, all from one sample in a study of T-cell reconstitution after alpha-beta-depleted transplantation in children. TCRdb reprocessed the PCR reads with MiXCR, giving one entry per CDR3 protein. The sample holds 500,000 to 750,000 distinct CDR3 sequences, 10% to 15% seen once. Sequenced here: PBMCs, mostly from graft donor cells, sampled 360 days after TCRalphabeta/CD19-depleted stem cell transplant. Every receptor here comes from a male patient between 5 and 17 years old who had a stem cell transplant for acute myeloid leukemia, so the T cells may come from the graft donor. CDR3s include the opening cysteine and the closing phenylalanine or tryptophan. D genes are given only for firm matches. Only part of the rows carry a size: once, few, many, or a class if the clone is expanded.

v_gene: TRBV15; j_gene: TRBJ2-7; d_gene: .; abundance: many; CDR3nt: TGTGCCACCAGCAGAGATTTAGGAGGGAAACCTTACGAGCAGTACTTC; CDR3aa: CATSRDLGGKPYEQYF
v_gene: TRBV7-9; j_gene: TRBJ2-7; d_gene: TRBD2; abundance: .; CDR3nt: TGTGCCAGCAGCTTAGGACTAGCGGGAGATCCCTACGAGCAGTACTTC; CDR3aa: CASSLGLAGDPYEQYF
v_gene: TRBV7-6; j_gene: TRBJ2-1; d_gene: .; abundance: few; CDR3nt: TGTGCCAGCAGCTTTTATGGCAGCAGGTCCTACAATGAGCAGTTCTTC; CDR3aa: CASSFYGSRSYNEQFF
v_gene: TRBV20-1; j_gene: TRBJ2-3; d_gene: TRBD2; abundance: few; CDR3nt: TGCAGTGCTCGGCCTGGTCGGGGGGTCCCAGATACGCAGTATTTT; CDR3aa: CSARPGRGVPDTQYF
v_gene: TRBV5-4; j_gene: TRBJ1-2; d_gene: .; abundance: few; CDR3nt: TGTGCCAGCAGCATAAGACGGGATTCCAGTTTCTATGGCTACACCTTC; CDR3aa: CASSIRRDSSFYGYTF
v_gene: TRBV9; j_gene: TRBJ2-5; d_gene: .; abundance: .; CDR3nt: TGTGCCAGCAGCGTAGATCGGGGGGCAGGCCAAGAGACCCAGTACTTC; CDR3aa: CASSVDRGAGQETQYF
v_gene: TRBV24-1; j_gene: TRBJ1-1; d_gene: .; abundance: few; CDR3nt: TGTGCCACCAGTGAAGGGGGGCTCGCACCTTTCTTT; CDR3aa: CATSEGGLAPFF
v_gene: TRBV28; j_gene: TRBJ2-5; d_gene: .; abundance: many; CDR3nt: TGTGCCAGCAGTTTTACGCGCACTCGGGACCAGTACTTC; CDR3aa: CASSFTRTRDQYF
v_gene: TRBV20-1; j_gene: TRBJ1-1; d_gene: .; abundance: few; CDR3nt: TGCAGTGCTAGATTCTCCGGGACTAAAGGGGCTGAAGCTTTCTTT; CDR3aa: CSARFSGTKGAEAFF
v_gene: TRBV4-3; j_gene: TRBJ2-2; d_gene: .; abundance: many; CDR3nt: TGCGCCAGCAGCCAAGCATGGGCCGGGGAGCTGTTTTTT; CDR3aa: CASSQAWAGELFF
v_gene: TRBV12-3/TRBV12-4; j_gene: TRBJ2-7; d_gene: TRBD2; abundance: .; CDR3nt: TGTGCCAGCAGTCTGTTCCTCATCGGGACTAGCGGGAAATACGAGCAGTACTTC; CDR3aa: CASSLFLIGTSGKYEQYF
v_gene: TRBV4-2; j_gene: TRBJ2-1; d_gene: TRBD2; abundance: few; CDR3nt: TGTGCCAGCAGCCAAGAGTCTCGCCCTAGCGGGACATACAATGAGCAGTTCTTC; CDR3aa: CASSQESRPSGTYNEQFF
v_gene: TRBV20-1; j_gene: TRBJ2-7; d_gene: TRBD1; abundance: .; CDR3nt: TGCAGTGCGAGGAGGGACAGGGCCTACTACGAGCAGTACTTC; CDR3aa: CSARRDRAYYEQYF
v_gene: TRBV27; j_gene: TRBJ1-3; d_gene: .; abundance: .; CDR3nt: TGTGCCAGCAGCCCTTTGGGGGGGGGCTCTGGAAACACCATATATTTT; CDR3aa: CASSPLGGGSGNTIYF
v_gene: TRBV4-3; j_gene: TRBJ2-7; d_gene: .; abundance: many; CDR3nt: TGCGCCAGCAGCCAAGATCTAGGGGGCTACGAGCAGTACTTC; CDR3aa: CASSQDLGGYEQYF
v_gene: TRBV12-3/TRBV12-4; j_gene: TRBJ1-6; d_gene: .; abundance: many; CDR3nt: TGTGCCAGCAGTTTACTCGGCGCTGGGAATTCACCCCTCCACTTT; CDR3aa: CASSLLGAGNSPLHF
v_gene: TRBV28; j_gene: TRBJ2-7; d_gene: .; abundance: few; CDR3nt: TGTGCCAGCAGATCAGGGATCCCCTACGAGCAGTACTTC; CDR3aa: CASRSGIPYEQYF
v_gene: TRBV6-2/TRBV6-3; j_gene: TRBJ2-7; d_gene: .; abundance: .; CDR3nt: TGTGCCAGCAGTTACTCGACCAGGGGCACGTTCGGCTACGAGCAGTACTTC; CDR3aa: CASSYSTRGTFGYEQYF
v_gene: TRBV7-3; j_gene: TRBJ2-1; d_gene: .; abundance: few; CDR3nt: TGTGCCAGCAGCCTAAGACCGACTGTGGGGGTGGTTACGGACAATGAGCAGTTCTTC; CDR3aa: CASSLRPTVGVVTDNEQFF
v_gene: TRBV20-1; j_gene: TRBJ2-2; d_gene: .; abundance: few; CDR3nt: TGCAGTGCGCCATGGGACACATCACCGAACACCGGGGAGCTGTTTTTT; CDR3aa: CSAPWDTSPNTGELFF
v_gene: TRBV27; j_gene: TRBJ2-5; d_gene: TRBD1; abundance: many; CDR3nt: TGTGCCAGTACCTGGACAGGGGGCGCTTTAGAGACCCAGTACTTC; CDR3aa: CASTWTGGALETQYF
v_gene: TRBV20-1; j_gene: TRBJ1-1; d_gene: TRBD1; abundance: few; CDR3nt: TGCAGTGCTGGCAGGGGGCCCAACACTGAAGCTTTCTTT; CDR3aa: CSAGRGPNTEAFF
v_gene: TRBV9; j_gene: TRBJ2-5; d_gene: .; abundance: .; CDR3nt: TGTGCCAGCAGCGTAGGGTTAGGGGTCGAGACCCAGTACTTC; CDR3aa: CASSVGLGVETQYF
v_gene: TRBV28; j_gene: TRBJ2-7; d_gene: TRBD2; abundance: .; CDR3nt: TGTGCCAGCACTCCCCCCGCGGGAGGCCCCTACGAGCAGTACTTC; CDR3aa: CASTPPAGGPYEQYF
v_gene: TRBV12-3/TRBV12-4; j_gene: TRBJ2-6; d_gene: .; abundance: .; CDR3nt: TGTGCCAGCAGTTTCAGATTCGGGCACAGACCCAAAAACTCTGGGGCCAACGTCCTGACTTTC; CDR3aa: CASSFRFGHRPKNSGANVLTF
v_gene: TRBV29-1; j_gene: TRBJ2-1; d_gene: TRBD2; abundance: .; CDR3nt: TGCAGCGTTGTTGTGGCTAGCGGGAGGACGAGCTCCTACAATGAGCAGTTCTTC; CDR3aa: CSVVVASGRTSSYNEQFF
v_gene: TRBV12-3/TRBV12-4; j_gene: TRBJ2-5; d_gene: .; abundance: .; CDR3nt: TGTGCCAGCAGTTTAATGATCTCCGGGGGCCAAGAGACCCAGTACTTC; CDR3aa: CASSLMISGGQETQYF
v_gene: TRBV11-1; j_gene: TRBJ2-7; d_gene: .; abundance: few; CDR3nt: TGTGCCAGCAGCTTAATGGGTTTAGGGGTAGATTTGCGTGACGAGCAGTACTTC; CDR3aa: CASSLMGLGVDLRDEQYF
v_gene: TRBV5-1; j_gene: TRBJ2-1; d_gene: TRBD2; abundance: many; CDR3nt: TGCGCCAGCAGCTTGGTGCCTAGCGGGAGGGTAGAAAACAATGAGCAGTTCTTC; CDR3aa: CASSLVPSGRVENNEQFF
v_gene: TRBV28; j_gene: TRBJ1-3; d_gene: .; abundance: many; CDR3nt: TGTGCCAGCAGCCCAGACCCTAGCTCTGGAAACACCATATATTTT; CDR3aa: CASSPDPSSGNTIYF
v_gene: TRBV5-1; j_gene: TRBJ2-7; d_gene: TRBD2; abundance: few; CDR3nt: TGCGCCAGCAGGCCGACTAGCGGCACCATCTACGAGCAGTACTTC; CDR3aa: CASRPTSGTIYEQYF
v_gene: TRBV11-1; j_gene: TRBJ2-7; d_gene: TRBD1; abundance: few; CDR3nt: TGTGCCAGCAGTTCGCGCCCCGGACAGGACTACGAGCAGTACTTC; CDR3aa: CASSSRPGQDYEQYF
v_gene: TRBV11-2; j_gene: TRBJ2-1; d_gene: TRBD2; abundance: many; CDR3nt: TGTGCCAGCAGCTTAGAGGCGACACTAGCGGGATGGGCCTATGAGCAGTTCTTC; CDR3aa: CASSLEATLAGWAYEQFF
v_gene: TRBV18; j_gene: TRBJ2-2; d_gene: TRBD2; abundance: .; CDR3nt: TGTGCCAGCTCCTCCGCCCGCGGGAGTAACACCGGGGAGCTGTTTTTT; CDR3aa: CASSSARGSNTGELFF
v_gene: TRBV4-2; j_gene: TRBJ1-5; d_gene: .; abundance: .; CDR3nt: TGTGCCAGCAGCCAAGAATCGCCCGATCAGCCCCAGCATTTT; CDR3aa: CASSQESPDQPQHF
v_gene: TRBV19; j_gene: TRBJ2-7; d_gene: .; abundance: few; CDR3nt: TGTGCCAGTAGTATAAGGACCAGGGTGGCGACCTACGAGCAGTACTTC; CDR3aa: CASSIRTRVATYEQYF
v_gene: TRBV28; j_gene: TRBJ2-1; d_gene: TRBD2; abundance: few; CDR3nt: TGTGCCAGCCGCTTCCCGGGGACTAGCGGGATCGCCTACAATGAGCAGTTCTTC; CDR3aa: CASRFPGTSGIAYNEQFF
v_gene: TRBV25-1; j_gene: TRBJ2-5; d_gene: .; abundance: many; CDR3nt: TGTGCCAGCAGTGAATTGAGTCCACTCCAAGAGACCCAGTACTTC; CDR3aa: CASSELSPLQETQYF
v_gene: TRBV14; j_gene: TRBJ2-2; d_gene: TRBD1; abundance: many; CDR3nt: TGTGCCAGCAGCCGGACAGGCACCGGGGAGCTGTTTTTT; CDR3aa: CASSRTGTGELFF
v_gene: TRBV29-1; j_gene: TRBJ2-5; d_gene: TRBD2; abundance: .; CDR3nt: TGCAGCGTTGTTCGAGCGGGAGGGCCTCTTGAGACCCAGTACTTC; CDR3aa: CSVVRAGGPLETQYF
v_gene: TRBV7-6; j_gene: TRBJ2-2; d_gene: TRBD2; abundance: few; CDR3nt: TGTGCCAGCGGGAGGACTAGCGAATTCACCGGGGAGCTGTTTTTT; CDR3aa: CASGRTSEFTGELFF